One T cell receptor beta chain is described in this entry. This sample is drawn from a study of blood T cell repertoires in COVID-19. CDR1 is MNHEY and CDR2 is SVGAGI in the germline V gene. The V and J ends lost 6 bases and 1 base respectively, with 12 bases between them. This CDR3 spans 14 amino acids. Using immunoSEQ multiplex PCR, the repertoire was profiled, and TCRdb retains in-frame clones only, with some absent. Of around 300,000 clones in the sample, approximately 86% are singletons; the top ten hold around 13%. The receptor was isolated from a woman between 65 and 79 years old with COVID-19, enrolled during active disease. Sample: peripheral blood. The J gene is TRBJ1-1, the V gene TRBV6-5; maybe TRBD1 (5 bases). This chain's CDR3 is CASRPPTENTEAFF. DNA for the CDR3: TGTGCCAGCAGACCACCGACAGAGAACACTGAAGCTTTCTTT.